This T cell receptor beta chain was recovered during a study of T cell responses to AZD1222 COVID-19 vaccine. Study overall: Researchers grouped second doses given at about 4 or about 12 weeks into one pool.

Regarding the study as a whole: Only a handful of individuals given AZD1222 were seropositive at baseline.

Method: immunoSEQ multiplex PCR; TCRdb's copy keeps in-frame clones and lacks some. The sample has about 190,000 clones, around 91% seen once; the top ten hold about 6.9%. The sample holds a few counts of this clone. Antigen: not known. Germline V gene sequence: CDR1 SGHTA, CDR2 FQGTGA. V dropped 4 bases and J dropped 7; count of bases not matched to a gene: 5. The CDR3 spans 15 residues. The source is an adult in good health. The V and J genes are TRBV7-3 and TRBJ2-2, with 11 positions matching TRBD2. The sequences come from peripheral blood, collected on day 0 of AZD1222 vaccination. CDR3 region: CASSSLAGAGGELFF. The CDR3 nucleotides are TGTGCCAGCAGCTCACTAGCGGGGGCTGGCGGGGAGCTGTTTTTT. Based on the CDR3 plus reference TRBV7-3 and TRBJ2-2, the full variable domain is GAGVSQTPSNKVTEKGKYVELRCDPISGHTALYWYRQSLGQGPEFLIYFQGTGAADDSGLPNDRFFAVRPEGSVSTLKIQRTERGDSAVYLCASSSLAGAGGELFFGEGSRLTVL.